Listed below are T cell receptor beta chains from one sample, sequenced in a study of cytomegalovirus exposure and HLA in healthy donors. This table comes from immunoSEQ multiplex PCR, and its TCRdb copy is limited to in-frame clones, with some not included. The repertoire holds about 93,000 clones, with 65% as singletons. What was sequenced was PBMCs. All receptors come from a boy aged 5-17 years in good health and CMV-seropositive. The CDR3 runs from the conserved cysteine through the conserved F or W. D genes are given only for firm matches. The size of a clone is reported for some rows only, either as once, few or many, or as a class for expanded clones.

d_call: NA; v_call: TRBV6-1; clone_size: NA; j_call: TRBJ1-5; cdr3_aa: CASSGSGDGFYNQPQHF; cdr3_nt: TGTGCCAGCAGTGGATCGGGAGACGGCTTCTACAATCAGCCCCAGCATTTT
d_call: NA; v_call: TRBV5-6; clone_size: few; j_call: TRBJ2-1; cdr3_aa: CASSPTGREQFF; cdr3_nt: TGTGCCAGCAGCCCCACGGGGAGGGAGCAGTTCTTC
d_call: NA; v_call: TRBV11-2; clone_size: few; j_call: TRBJ2-2; cdr3_aa: CASSLSIVRGRAYTGELFF; cdr3_nt: TGTGCCAGCAGCTTATCGATTGTGCGGGGTAGGGCCTACACCGGGGAGCTGTTTTTT
d_call: NA; v_call: TRBV18; clone_size: NA; j_call: TRBJ2-2; cdr3_aa: CASSSARAVTGELFF; cdr3_nt: TGTGCCAGCTCATCAGCCAGGGCCGTCACCGGGGAGCTGTTTTTT
d_call: TRBD1; v_call: TRBV4-3; clone_size: NA; j_call: TRBJ2-5; cdr3_aa: CASSQGTGGQETQYF; cdr3_nt: TGCGCCAGCAGCCAAGGGACAGGGGGGCAAGAGACCCAGTACTTC
d_call: NA; v_call: TRBV5-6; clone_size: NA; j_call: TRBJ1-2; cdr3_aa: CASSSTFSEGYTF; cdr3_nt: TGTGCCAGCAGCTCCACCTTTAGCGAGGGCTACACCTTC
d_call: NA; v_call: TRBV30; clone_size: once; j_call: TRBJ1-1; cdr3_aa: CAWSLQRHTEAFF; cdr3_nt: TGTGCCTGGAGTCTACAGAGACACACTGAAGCTTTCTTT
d_call: TRBD2; v_call: TRBV25-1; clone_size: NA; j_call: TRBJ2-3; cdr3_aa: CASSEWGLAGTDTQYF; cdr3_nt: TGTGCCAGCAGTGAATGGGGACTAGCGGGCACAGATACGCAGTATTTT
d_call: NA; v_call: TRBV9; clone_size: NA; j_call: TRBJ1-5; cdr3_aa: CASSATGLQPQHF; cdr3_nt: TGTGCCAGCAGCGCAACAGGGCTCCAGCCCCAGCATTTT
d_call: NA; v_call: TRBV12-2; clone_size: NA; j_call: TRBJ2-3; cdr3_aa: CASRYRVGTDTQYF; cdr3_nt: TGTGCAAGTCGCTACAGGGTGGGCACAGATACGCAGTATTTT
d_call: NA; v_call: TRBV7-9; clone_size: NA; j_call: TRBJ1-1; cdr3_aa: CASSNRQENTEAFF; cdr3_nt: TGTGCCAGCAGCAATCGACAGGAGAACACTGAAGCTTTCTTT
d_call: TRBD1; v_call: TRBV2; clone_size: NA; j_call: TRBJ2-5; cdr3_aa: CASSGDRGGETQYF; cdr3_nt: TGTGCCAGCAGTGGGGACAGGGGAGGAGAGACCCAGTACTTC
d_call: NA; v_call: TRBV6-5; clone_size: NA; j_call: TRBJ1-1; cdr3_aa: CASSPLSRTEAFF; cdr3_nt: TGTGCCAGCAGCCCCCTGTCTCGGACTGAAGCTTTCTTT
d_call: NA; v_call: TRBV7-9; clone_size: few; j_call: TRBJ1-1; cdr3_aa: CASSQDWNTEAFF; cdr3_nt: TGTGCCAGCAGCCAAGACTGGAACACTGAAGCTTTCTTT